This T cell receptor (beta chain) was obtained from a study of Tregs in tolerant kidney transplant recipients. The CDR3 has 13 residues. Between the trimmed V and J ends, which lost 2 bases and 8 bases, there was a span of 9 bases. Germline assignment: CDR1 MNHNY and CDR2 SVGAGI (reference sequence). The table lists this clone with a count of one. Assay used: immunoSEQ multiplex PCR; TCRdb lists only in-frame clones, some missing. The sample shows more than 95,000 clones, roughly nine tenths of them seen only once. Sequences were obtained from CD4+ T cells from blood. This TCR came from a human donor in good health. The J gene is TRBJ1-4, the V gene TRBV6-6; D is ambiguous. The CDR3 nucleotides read TGTGCCAGCAGTTACGGACGTAGCGAAAAACTGTTTTTT. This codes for CASSYGRSEKLFF.